The 11 T cell receptor beta chains below all came from one sample that was sequenced in a study of shared clonotypes between healthy human individuals. The method was immunoSEQ multiplex PCR; TCRdb's version includes in-frame clones alone and lacks a portion of them. The profile shows about 2 million clones, about 95% of them singletons. Terminally differentiated effector memory CD45RA+ cells were excluded by CCR7 positive selection of CD45RO-negative cells. Material: naive CD8+ T cells sorted from blood. All receptors come from a young man in good health.

The V call is TRBV4-3, the J call TRBJ2-1, with TRBD2 matching over 7 bases. This CDR3 region has 16 residues. V lost 0 bases and J lost 2; bases outside the gene matches: 4. CDR1 is LGHNA, CDR2 YSLEER, per germline. DNA for the CDR3: TGCGCCAGCAGCCAAGATAGACTAGCCCCCTACAATGAGCAGTTCTTC. It yields the protein CASSQDRLAPYNEQFF.

V gene TRBV5-4 combines with J gene TRBJ1-6; 8 bases fit TRBD1. CDR1 is SGHNT, CDR2 YYREEE, per germline (reference sequence). This CDR3 contains 15 residues. V lost 4 bases, J lost 12 bases, and 12 bases stayed unmatched. CDR3: CASSPPPMTGEPLHF. In nucleotides, the CDR3 is TGTGCCAGCAGCCCTCCCCCTATGACAGGGGAACCCCTCCACTTT.

The chain recombines TRBV28 with TRBJ2-4; 7 bases fit TRBD2. The CDR3 is made up of 16 amino acids. The V gene end was trimmed by 7 bases and the J gene end by 3 bases; junction bases not matched to a gene: 12. CDR1 MDHEN and CDR2 SYDVKM come from the germline V gene. CDR3 coding DNA: TGTGCCAGCACCCCGGGAGGCGAGTGGGACAAAAACATTCAGTACTTC. It specifies CASTPGGEWDKNIQYF.

This chain links TRBV6-5 with TRBJ2-3; 10 nucleotides agree with TRBD2. CDR1 and CDR2 from the germline V gene are MNHEY and SVGAGI. Losses at the gene ends were 6 bases for V and 2 bases for J; bases not matched to a gene: 5. This CDR3 spans 15 amino acids. The CDR3 loop reads CASSKLAGITDTQYF. Here the CDR3 DNA reads TGTGCCAGCAGCAAACTAGCGGGGATCACAGATACGCAGTATTTT.

V gene TRBV11-2 combines with J gene TRBJ2-3; D gene unclear. Germline V gene data show CDR1 as SGHAT and CDR2 as FQNNGV. The V and J ends lost 1 base and 4 bases respectively, with 6 bases between them. The CDR3 sequence is 13 residues long. The CDR3 sequence is CASSLVHPDTQYF. CDR3 DNA sequence: TGTGCCAGCAGCTTAGTTCATCCAGATACGCAGTATTTT. The full variable domain, completed using reference TRBV11-2 and TRBJ2-3, is EAGVAQSPRYKIIEKRQSVAFWCNPISGHATLYWYQQILGQGPKLLIQFQNNGVVDDSQLPKDRFSAERLKGVDSTLKIQPAKLEDSAVYLCASSLVHPDTQYFGPGTRLTVL.

The chain uses TRBV6-5 and TRBJ2-7; D might be TRBD1 (6 bases). Germline-derived CDR1 and CDR2 are MNHEY and SVGAGI. Trimming took 8 bases from V and 6 from J, leaving 17 bases between them. CDR3 length: 13 amino acids. Here the CDR3 DNA reads TGTGCCAGCTGCCAGGGGTGGGATTTCGAGCAGTACTTC. Amino acid sequence: CASCQGWDFEQYF.

V is TRBV29-1 and J is TRBJ2-3, with TRBD2 matching over 9 bases. Germline CDR1 reads SQVTM; CDR2 reads ANQGSEA. The CDR3 spans 16 residues. V gave up 5 bases and J gave up 4 bases; unmatched junction bases: 13. CDR3 sequence: CSVSGASGIRSDTQYF. DNA of the CDR3: TGCAGCGTTTCCGGGGCTAGCGGGATACGCTCAGATACGCAGTATTTT.

The chain combines TRBV6-1 with TRBJ1-3, with D perhaps TRBD1 (6 bases). CDR3 size: 15 residues. CDR1 is MNHNS, CDR2 SASEGT, per germline. V was shortened by 4 bases and J by 2 bases, with 12 bases between the two germline ends. The CDR3 nucleotides are TGTGCCAGCAGTGGGAAGACAGGTACTGGAAACACCATATATTTT. Translation: CASSGKTGTGNTIYF.

The count of this clone is one. The rearrangement links TRBV4-1 to TRBJ2-3; 12 bases line up with TRBD2. CDR1 is MGHRA, CDR2 YSYEKL, per germline. The trim removed 0 bases at V and 6 bases at J, leaving 7 bases unmatched. The CDR3 runs to 17 residues. DNA of the CDR3: TGCGCCAGCAGCCAAGAACTAGCGGGGGGAGTAGGGGATACGCAGTATTTT. Residues: CASSQELAGGVGDTQYF.

V gene TRBV28 combines with J gene TRBJ2-5; D might be TRBD2 (6 bases). The CDR3 totals 14 residues. In germline, CDR1 is MDHEN, CDR2 SYDVKM. Trimming stripped 1 base from V and 4 bases from J, with 10 bases between. The CDR3 coding sequence is TGTGCCAGCAGTTTATTTGGGGGACTAGAGACCCAGTACTTC. Amino acid sequence: CASSLFGGLETQYF.

This chain uses TRBV6-5 with TRBJ2-5; D is perhaps TRBD2 (5 bases). V was trimmed by 0 bases and J by 6 bases, leaving 11 bases between them. CDR1 and CDR2 (germline): MNHEY, SVGAGI. CDR3 length equals 14 residues. CDR3 sequence reads: CASSYSEGVKTQYF. DNA of the CDR3: TGTGCCAGCAGTTACTCCGAGGGAGTAAAGACCCAGTACTTC.